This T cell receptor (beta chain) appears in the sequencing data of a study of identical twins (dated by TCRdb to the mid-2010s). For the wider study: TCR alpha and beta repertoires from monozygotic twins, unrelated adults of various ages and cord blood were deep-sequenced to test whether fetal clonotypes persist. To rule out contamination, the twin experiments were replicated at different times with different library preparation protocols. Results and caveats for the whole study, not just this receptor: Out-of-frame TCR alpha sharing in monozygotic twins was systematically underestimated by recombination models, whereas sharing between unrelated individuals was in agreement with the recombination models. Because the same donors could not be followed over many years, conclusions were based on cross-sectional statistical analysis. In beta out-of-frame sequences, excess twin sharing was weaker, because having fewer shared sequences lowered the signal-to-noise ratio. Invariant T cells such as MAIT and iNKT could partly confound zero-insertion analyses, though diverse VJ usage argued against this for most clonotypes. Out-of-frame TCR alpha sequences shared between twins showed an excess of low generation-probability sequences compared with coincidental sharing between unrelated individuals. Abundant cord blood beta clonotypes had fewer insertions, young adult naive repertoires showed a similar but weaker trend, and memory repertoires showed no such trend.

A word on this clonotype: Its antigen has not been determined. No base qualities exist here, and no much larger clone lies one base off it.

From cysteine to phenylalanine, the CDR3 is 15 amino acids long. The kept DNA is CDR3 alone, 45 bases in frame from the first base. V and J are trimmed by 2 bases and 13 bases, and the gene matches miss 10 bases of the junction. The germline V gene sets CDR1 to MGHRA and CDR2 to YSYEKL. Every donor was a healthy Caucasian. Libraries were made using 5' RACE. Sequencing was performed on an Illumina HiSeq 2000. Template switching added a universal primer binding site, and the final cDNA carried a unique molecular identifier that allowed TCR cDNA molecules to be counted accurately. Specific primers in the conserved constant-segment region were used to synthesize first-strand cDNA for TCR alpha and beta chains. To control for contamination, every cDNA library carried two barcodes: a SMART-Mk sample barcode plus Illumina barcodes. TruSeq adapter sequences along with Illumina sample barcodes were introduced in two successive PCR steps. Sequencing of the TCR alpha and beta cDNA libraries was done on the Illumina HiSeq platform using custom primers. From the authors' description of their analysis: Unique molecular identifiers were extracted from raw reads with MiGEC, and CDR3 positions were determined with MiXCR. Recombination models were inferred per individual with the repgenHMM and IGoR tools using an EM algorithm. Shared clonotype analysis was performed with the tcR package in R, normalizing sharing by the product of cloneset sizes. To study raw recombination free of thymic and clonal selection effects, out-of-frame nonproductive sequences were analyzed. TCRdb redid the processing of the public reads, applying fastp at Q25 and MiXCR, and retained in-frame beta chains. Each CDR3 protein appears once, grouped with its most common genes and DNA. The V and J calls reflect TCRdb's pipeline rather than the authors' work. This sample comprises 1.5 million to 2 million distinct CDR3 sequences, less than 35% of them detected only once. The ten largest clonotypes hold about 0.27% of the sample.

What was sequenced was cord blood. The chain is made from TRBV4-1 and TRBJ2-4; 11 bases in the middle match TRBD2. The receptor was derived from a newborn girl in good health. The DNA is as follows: TGCGCCAGCAGCCAAAAACTAGCGGGAGCAAAAGAGCAGTACTTC. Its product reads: CASSQKLAGAKEQYF.